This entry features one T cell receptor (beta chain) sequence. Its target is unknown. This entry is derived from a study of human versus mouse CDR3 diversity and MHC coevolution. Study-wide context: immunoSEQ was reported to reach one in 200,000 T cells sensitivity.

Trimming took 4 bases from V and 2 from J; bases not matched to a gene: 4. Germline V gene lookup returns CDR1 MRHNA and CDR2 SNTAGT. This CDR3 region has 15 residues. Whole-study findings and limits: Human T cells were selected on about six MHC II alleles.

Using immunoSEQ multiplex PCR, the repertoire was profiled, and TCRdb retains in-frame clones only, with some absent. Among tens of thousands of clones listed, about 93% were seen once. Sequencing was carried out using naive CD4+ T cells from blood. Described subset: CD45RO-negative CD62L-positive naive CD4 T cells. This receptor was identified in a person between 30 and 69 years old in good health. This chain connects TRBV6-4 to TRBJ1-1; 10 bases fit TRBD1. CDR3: CASSVGTGVNTEAFF. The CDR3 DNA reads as TGTGCCAGCAGTGTTGGGACAGGGGTTAACACTGAAGCTTTCTTT.